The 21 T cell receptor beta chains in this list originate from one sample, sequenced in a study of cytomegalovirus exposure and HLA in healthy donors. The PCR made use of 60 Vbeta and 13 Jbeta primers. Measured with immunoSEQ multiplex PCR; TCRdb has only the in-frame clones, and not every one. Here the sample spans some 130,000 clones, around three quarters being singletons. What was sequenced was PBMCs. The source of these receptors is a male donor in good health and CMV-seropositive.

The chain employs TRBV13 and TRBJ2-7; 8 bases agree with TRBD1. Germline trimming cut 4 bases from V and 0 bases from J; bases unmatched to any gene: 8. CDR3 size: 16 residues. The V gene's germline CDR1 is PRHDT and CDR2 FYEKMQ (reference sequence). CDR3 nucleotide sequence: TGTGCCAGCAGCTCCTGGACAGGGCCGCTCTCCTACGAGCAGTACTTC. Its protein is CASSSWTGPLSYEQYF. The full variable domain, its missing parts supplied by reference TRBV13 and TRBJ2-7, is AAGVIQSPRHLIKEKRETATLKCYPIPRHDTVYWYQQGPGQDPQFLISFYEKMQSDKGSIPDRFSAQQFSDYHSELNMSSLELGDSALYFCASSSWTGPLSYEQYFGPGTRLTVT.

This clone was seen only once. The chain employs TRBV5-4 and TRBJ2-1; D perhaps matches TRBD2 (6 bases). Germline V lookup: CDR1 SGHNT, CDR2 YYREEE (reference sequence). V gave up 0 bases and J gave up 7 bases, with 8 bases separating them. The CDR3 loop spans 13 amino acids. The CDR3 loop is CASSLVAGNEQFF. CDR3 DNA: TGTGCCAGCAGCTTGGTGGCGGGAAATGAGCAGTTCTTC.

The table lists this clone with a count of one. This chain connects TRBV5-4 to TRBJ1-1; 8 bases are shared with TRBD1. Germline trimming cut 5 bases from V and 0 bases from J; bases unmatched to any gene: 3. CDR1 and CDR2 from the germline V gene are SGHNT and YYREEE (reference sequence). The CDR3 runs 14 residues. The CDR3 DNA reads TGTGCCAGCAGGTCAGGGGGCTTGAACACTGAAGCTTTCTTT. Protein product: CASRSGGLNTEAFF. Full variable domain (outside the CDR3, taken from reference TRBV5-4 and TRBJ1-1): ETGVTQSPTHLIKTRGQQVTLRCSSQSGHNTVSWYQQALGQGPQFIFQYYREEENGRGNFPPRFSGLQFPNYSSELNVNALELDDSALYLCASRSGGLNTEAFFGQGTRLTVV.

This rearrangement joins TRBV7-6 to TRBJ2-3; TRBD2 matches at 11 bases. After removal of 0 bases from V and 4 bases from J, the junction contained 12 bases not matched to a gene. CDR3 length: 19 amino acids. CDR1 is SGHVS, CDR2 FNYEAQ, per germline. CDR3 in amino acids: CASSLAPLAGGIVPDTQYF. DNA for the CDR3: TGTGCCAGCAGCTTAGCCCCGCTAGCGGGAGGTATAGTCCCAGATACGCAGTATTTT. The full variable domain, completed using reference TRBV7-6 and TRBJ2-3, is GAGVSQSPRYKVTKRGQDVALRCDPISGHVSLYWYRQALGQGPEFLTYFNYEAQQDKSGLPNDRFSAERPEGSISTLTIQRTEQRDSAMYRCASSLAPLAGGIVPDTQYFGPGTRLTVL.

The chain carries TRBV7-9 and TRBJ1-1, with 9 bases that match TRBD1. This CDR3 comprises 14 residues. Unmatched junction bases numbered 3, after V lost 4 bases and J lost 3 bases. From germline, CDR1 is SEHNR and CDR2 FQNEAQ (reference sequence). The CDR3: CASSSTGGDTEAFF. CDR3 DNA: TGTGCCAGCAGCTCGACAGGGGGAGACACTGAAGCTTTCTTT.

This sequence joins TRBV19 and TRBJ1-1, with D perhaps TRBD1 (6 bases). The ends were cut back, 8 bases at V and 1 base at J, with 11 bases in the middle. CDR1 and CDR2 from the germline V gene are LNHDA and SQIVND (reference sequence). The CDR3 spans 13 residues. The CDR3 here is CASLDRPNTEAFF. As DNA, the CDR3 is TGTGCCAGTTTGGACAGACCGAACACTGAAGCTTTCTTT.

CDR3 sequence: CASSLEGPGSRAPFF. The DNA of the CDR3 is TGTGCCAGCAGCTTAGAAGGTCCAGGGTCTCGGGCGCCTTTCTTT. This chain joins TRBV7-9 and TRBJ1-1, with D tentatively TRBD1 (5 bases). Germline CDR1 SEHNR, CDR2 FQNEAQ (reference sequence). The CDR3 totals 15 residues. V lost 1 base and J 12 bases, leaving 21 bases between the germline ends.

The CDR3 nucleotides are TGTGCCAGCAGTGTTTTTCGCCTTAGCGTATTAATGAATGAGCAGTTCTTC. This sequence encodes CASSVFRLSVLMNEQFF. This chain joins TRBV2 and TRBJ2-1; a weak D match, TRBD2 (5 bases). This CDR3 region has 17 residues. Germline V CDR1 and CDR2: SNHLY, FYNNEI. V was pared by 4 bases and J by 7 bases, with 23 bases between.

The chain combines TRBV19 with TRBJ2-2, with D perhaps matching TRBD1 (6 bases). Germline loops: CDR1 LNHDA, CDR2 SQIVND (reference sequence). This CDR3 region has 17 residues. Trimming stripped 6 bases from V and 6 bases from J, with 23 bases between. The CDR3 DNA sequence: TGTGCCAGTAGCGATACCCTACAACCTGACAGGTCCGGGGAGCTGTTTTTT. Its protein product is CASSDTLQPDRSGELFF.

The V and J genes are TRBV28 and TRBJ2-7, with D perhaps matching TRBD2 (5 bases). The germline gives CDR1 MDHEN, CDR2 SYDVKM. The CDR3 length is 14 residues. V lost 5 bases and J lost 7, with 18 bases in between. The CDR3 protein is CASSLEYRGKEQYF. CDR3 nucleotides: TGTGCCAGCAGTCTCGAATACCGGGGTAAGGAGCAGTACTTC.

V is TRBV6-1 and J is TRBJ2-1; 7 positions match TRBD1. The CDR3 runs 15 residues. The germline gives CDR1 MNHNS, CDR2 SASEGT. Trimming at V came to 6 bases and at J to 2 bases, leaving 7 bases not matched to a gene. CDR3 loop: CASRGRGRTYNEQFF. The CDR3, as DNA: TGTGCCAGCAGGGGAAGGGGGCGGACCTACAATGAGCAGTTCTTC.

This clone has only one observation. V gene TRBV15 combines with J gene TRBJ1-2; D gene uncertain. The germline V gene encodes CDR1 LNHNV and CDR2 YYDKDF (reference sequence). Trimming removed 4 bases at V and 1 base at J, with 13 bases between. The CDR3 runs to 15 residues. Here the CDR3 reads CATSTRLIDNYGYTF. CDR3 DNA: TGTGCCACCAGCACTCGGTTAATAGATAACTATGGCTACACCTTC.

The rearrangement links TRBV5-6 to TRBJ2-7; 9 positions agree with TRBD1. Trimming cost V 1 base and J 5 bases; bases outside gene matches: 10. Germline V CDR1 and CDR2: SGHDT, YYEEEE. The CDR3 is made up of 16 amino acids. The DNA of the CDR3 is TGTGCCAGCAGCTTGCTCGGGACAGGGACCCTCGACGAGCAGTACTTC. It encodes CASSLLGTGTLDEQYF.

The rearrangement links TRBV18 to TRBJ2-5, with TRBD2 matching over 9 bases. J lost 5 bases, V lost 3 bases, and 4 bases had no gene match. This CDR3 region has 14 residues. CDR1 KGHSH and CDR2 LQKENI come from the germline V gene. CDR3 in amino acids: CASSPNLAGETQYF. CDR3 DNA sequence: TGTGCCAGCTCACCTAACCTAGCGGGGGAGACCCAGTACTTC. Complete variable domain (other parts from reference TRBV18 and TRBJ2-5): NAGVMQNPRHLVRRRGQEARLRCSPMKGHSHVYWYRQLPEEGLKFMVYLQKENIIDESGMPKERFSAEFPKEGPSILRIQQVVRGDSAAYFCASSPNLAGETQYFGPGTRLLVL.

The DNA for the CDR3 is TGTGCCAGCTGCTCGGAAAAGGGGAATGAGCAGTTCTTC. Encoded protein: CASCSEKGNEQFF. The chain has TRBV2 and TRBJ2-1, with D possibly TRBD1 on 5 matching bases. V was pared by 8 bases and J by 7 bases, with 15 bases between. CDR1 and CDR2 from the germline V gene are SNHLY and FYNNEI. The CDR3 runs 13 residues.

The CDR3, as DNA: TGTGCCAGCAGTTTTAGCGGGGGGGCCTACACCGGGGAGCTGTTTTTT. Translated: CASSFSGGAYTGELFF. The rearrangement joins TRBV6-5 to TRBJ2-2; TRBD2 matches at 11 bases. From germline, CDR1 is MNHEY and CDR2 SVGAGI. The trim removed 4 bases at V and 3 bases at J, leaving 4 bases unmatched. CDR3 size: 16 residues.

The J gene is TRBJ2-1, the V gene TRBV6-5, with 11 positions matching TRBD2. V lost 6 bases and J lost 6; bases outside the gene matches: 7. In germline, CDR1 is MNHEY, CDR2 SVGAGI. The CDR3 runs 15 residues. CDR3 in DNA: TGTGCCAGCAGCCCAACTAGCGGGAGCGCCAATGAGCAGTTCTTC. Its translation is CASSPTSGSANEQFF.

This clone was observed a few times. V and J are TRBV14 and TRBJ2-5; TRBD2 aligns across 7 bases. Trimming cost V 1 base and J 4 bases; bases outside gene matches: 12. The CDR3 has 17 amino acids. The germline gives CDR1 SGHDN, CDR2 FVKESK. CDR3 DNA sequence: TGTGCCAGCAGCCAAGGGGATGTGAGCGGGATCGGAGAGACCCAGTACTTC. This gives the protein CASSQGDVSGIGETQYF.

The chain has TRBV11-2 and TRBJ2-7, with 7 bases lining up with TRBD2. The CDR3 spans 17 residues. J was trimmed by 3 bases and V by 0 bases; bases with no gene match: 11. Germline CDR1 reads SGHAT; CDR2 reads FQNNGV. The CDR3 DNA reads TGTGCCAGCAGCTTAGATCGGGGCGGGGGTCAGGGCTACGAGCAGTACTTC. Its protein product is CASSLDRGGGQGYEQYF.

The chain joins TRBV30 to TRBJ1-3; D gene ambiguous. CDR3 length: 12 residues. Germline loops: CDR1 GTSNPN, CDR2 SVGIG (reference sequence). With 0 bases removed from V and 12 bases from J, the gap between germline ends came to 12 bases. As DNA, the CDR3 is TGTGCCTGGAGTGTACGGGGAGGGAGCATATATTTT. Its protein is CAWSVRGGSIYF. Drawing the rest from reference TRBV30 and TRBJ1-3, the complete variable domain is SQTIHQWPATLVQPVGSPLSLECTVEGTSNPNLYWYRQAAGRGLQLLFYSVGIGQISSEVPQNLSASRPQDRQFILSSKKLLLSDSGFYLCAWSVRGGSIYFGEGSWLTVV.

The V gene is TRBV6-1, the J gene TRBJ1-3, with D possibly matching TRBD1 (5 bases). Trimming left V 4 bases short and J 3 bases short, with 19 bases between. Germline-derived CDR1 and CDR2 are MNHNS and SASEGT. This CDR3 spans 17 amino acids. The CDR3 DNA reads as TGTGCCAGCAGTGTTCCTACACAGGTAAGTCATGGAAACACCATATATTTT. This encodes CASSVPTQVSHGNTIYF.